The next 25 T cell receptor beta chains were all read from a single sample in a study of tumor-infiltrating lymphocytes in primary liver carcinoma. Starting material for RNA and DNA co-extraction consisted of about 17-30 mg of unsorted bulk tissue. Using a constant-region primer together with ProtoScript II reverse transcriptase, TCR beta cDNA was made from approximately 500 ng of total RNA. ARM-PCR, slightly modified, supplied the TCR beta libraries through three nested multiplex PCR rounds. Researchers ran the first two PCR rounds for ten to eleven cycles each with TRBV1-TRBV30 forward primers and a C-beta reverse primer. TCRdb independently ran MiXCR on the multiplex PCR reads; one entry per CDR3 protein. The sample has 80,000 or so distinct CDR3 sequences; 71% are singletons. The sequencing input was liver tumor tissue from sampling region 4. Indicated subset: tumor region T4, right-lateral pole. The receptors derive from a woman in her sixties with primary liver carcinoma and hepatitis B virus infection.

The table lists this clonotype with many counts. The V and J genes are TRBV5-6 and TRBJ2-1; 10 bases line up with TRBD2. Germline V lookup: CDR1 SGHDT, CDR2 YYEEEE. This CDR3 region has 20 residues. V was clipped by 0 bases and J by 0 bases; unmatched bases: 12. The CDR3 coding sequence is TGTGCCAGCAGCTTGGCTCTGCCGGGACTAGCGCAACGCTCCTACAATGAGCAGTTCTTC. Amino acid sequence: CASSLALPGLAQRSYNEQFF. The full variable domain, completed using reference TRBV5-6 and TRBJ2-1, is DAGVTQSPTHLIKTRGQQVTLRCSPKSGHDTVSWYQQALGQGPQFIFQYYEEEERQRGNFPDRFSGHQFPNYSSELNVNALLLGDSALYLCASSLALPGLAQRSYNEQFFGPGTRLTVL.

As for this clonotype: The conserved closing phenylalanine or tryptophan is absent in this CDR3, likely reflecting a read error. This chain joins TRBV13 and TRBJ2-1; D unresolved. Germline lookup yields CDR1 PRHDT and CDR2 FYEKMQ (reference sequence). Trimming removed 5 bases from V and 5 bases from J, with 19 bases in between. The CDR3 spans 16 residues. The CDR3 region has the DNA TGTGCCAGCAGCCCTAACGGAGCTAACTTCGACAATGAGCAGTTCCTC. It is translated as CASSPNGANFDNEQFL.

On this clonotype: This may come from a read error, since a much larger clone is one base off. This rearrangement joins TRBV10-1 to TRBJ2-5; D may be TRBD2 (6 bases). The CDR3 consists of 13 residues. Germline CDR1 and CDR2: WNHNN and SYGVQD (reference sequence). This chain's CDR3 is CSSSAGTLETQYF. For the CDR3, the DNA is TGCTCCAGCAGTGCGGGGACCCTGGAGACCCAGTACTTC.

Comment on this clonotype: Since a much larger clone is just one base distant, this may be a read error. The chain uses TRBV11-2 and TRBJ2-7; the D gene is possibly TRBD2 (6 bases). V gave up 0 bases and J gave up 9 bases, with 12 bases separating them. The CDR3 spans 13 residues. Germline assignment: CDR1 SGHAT and CDR2 FQNNGV. The CDR3 loop is CASSLEWGGGQYF. CDR3 nucleotides: TGTGCCAGCAGCTTAGAGTGGGGAGGAGGGCAGTACTTC. Full variable domain (remainder filled in from reference TRBV11-2 and TRBJ2-7): EAGVAQSPRYKIIEKRQSVAFWCNPISGHATLYWYQQILGQGPKLLIQFQNNGVVDDSQLPKDRFSAERLKGVDSTLKIQPAKLEDSAVYLCASSLEWGGGQYFGPGTRLTVT.

This clonotype was seen a single time. This chain connects TRBV11-1 to TRBJ2-4; the D gene could be TRBD1 or TRBD2 (5 bases each). Germline V gene lookup returns CDR1 SGHAT and CDR2 FQDESV (reference sequence). Trimming stripped 2 bases from V and 2 bases from J, with 16 bases between. There are 17 residues in the CDR3. The CDR3 coding sequence is TGTGCCAGCAGCTTACCCGGGGCTAGCAGGACCAAAAACATTCAGTACTTC. Protein sequence: CASSLPGASRTKNIQYF.

The sample holds many counts of this clonotype. V and J are TRBV7-9 and TRBJ2-4, with 8 bases that match TRBD1. V was clipped by 4 bases and J by 8 bases; unmatched bases: 4. CDR3 length: 13 residues. Germline V gene sequence: CDR1 SEHNR, CDR2 FQNEAQ (reference sequence). DNA for the CDR3: TGTGCCAGCAGCTCAGGGGGCGGGGACATTCAGTACTTC. Its protein product is CASSSGGGDIQYF.

This rearrangement joins TRBV6-6 to TRBJ2-7, with 10 bases matching TRBD1. The J segment lost 3 bases and the V segment lost 6 bases, leaving 14 bases of the junction unmatched. Germline CDR1 and CDR2: MNHNY and SVGAGI (reference sequence). The CDR3 consists of 17 residues. DNA of the CDR3: TGTGCCAGCAGCTCCACACCGGGACAGGGGTCTTACTACGAGCAGTACTTC. This encodes CASSSTPGQGSYYEQYF.

To note about this clonotype: At one end, the junction sequence differs from germline, possibly due to a read error. The rearrangement links TRBV5-6 to TRBJ2-2, with 9 bases that match TRBD2. CDR3 length: 16 amino acids. Germline V lookup: CDR1 SGHDT, CDR2 YYEEEE. The CDR3 nucleotides read TGTGCCAGCAGCTTGGAACCTAGCGGGAACACCGGGAAGCTGTTTTTT. Translation: CASSLEPSGNTGKLFF.

The chain links TRBV7-3 to TRBJ2-1; weak D call: TRBD1 (5 bases). The CDR3 is 13 residues long. The germline V gene has CDR1 SGHTA and CDR2 FQGTGA. Between the trimmed V and J ends, which lost 1 base and 9 bases, there was a span of 10 bases. This CDR3 is CASSLSSQGEQFF. Here the CDR3 DNA reads TGTGCCAGCAGCTTAAGCTCTCAGGGTGAGCAGTTCTTC.

V usage is TRBV28 and J usage is TRBJ1-4; tentatively, D is TRBD1 (5 bases). CDR1 and CDR2 (germline): MDHEN, SYDVKM. V was shortened by 10 bases and J by 4 bases, with 13 bases between the two germline ends. This CDR3 is 13 amino acids long. This chain's CDR3 is CANTGGVNEKLFF. In nucleotides, the CDR3 is TGTGCCAACACCGGGGGGGTTAATGAAAAACTGTTTTTT.

CDR3 sequence: CDRSSGGGSLWEQYF. The CDR3 region has the DNA TGTGACAGGAGCTCGGGTGGGGGCTCCCTCTGGGAGCAGTACTTC. This chain uses TRBV5-5 with TRBJ2-7; D is perhaps TRBD1 (6 bases). The length of the CDR3 is 15 residues. Germline V gives CDR1 SGHKS, CDR2 YYEKEE (reference sequence).

This clonotype was seen just once. This may arise from a read error, as a much more abundant clone is one base away. The J gene is TRBJ1-2, the V gene TRBV28; TRBD1 matches at 7 bases. Germline V lookup: CDR1 MDHEN, CDR2 SYDVKM. This CDR3 has 15 amino acids. The chain's CDR3 is CASSSPGRGRNGYAF. CDR3 DNA: TGTGCCAGCAGTTCCCCGGGAAGGGGGCGTAATGGCTACGCCTTC.

To note about this clonotype: Germline and junction disagree at one end, which may indicate a read error. This chain's CDR3 is CVSSRTSRGEQCF. CDR3 DNA sequence: TGTGTCAGCAGCCGGACTAGCAGGGGAGAGCAGTGCTTC. The V call is TRBV4-2, the J call TRBJ2-7; 8 bases map to TRBD2. The germline gives CDR1 LGHNA, CDR2 YNFKEQ. The length of the CDR3 is 13 residues.

About this clonotype: One end of the junction is discordant with germline, which a read error may explain. This sequence joins TRBV6-6 and TRBJ1-1, with a tentative D call TRBD1 (6 bases). The CDR3 spans 13 residues. CDR1 is MNHNY, CDR2 SVGAGI, per germline (reference sequence). CDR3 DNA sequence: TGTACCAGCAGTGCGAGAGGGGACACAGAAGCTTTCTTT. This encodes CTSSARGDTEAFF.

Concerning this clonotype: The junction differs from germline at one of its ends, possibly a read error. The chain has TRBV11-2 and TRBJ2-1; tentatively, D is TRBD2 (6 bases). Germline V gene data show CDR1 as SGHAT and CDR2 as FQNNGV. This CDR3 is built from 17 residues. The CDR3 loop is CSSSRRLTGGPGDEQFF. The CDR3 DNA is TGCTCCAGCAGCAGGAGACTAACAGGAGGGCCGGGGGATGAGCAGTTCTTC.

This clonotype was observed once. This chain uses TRBV10-3 with TRBJ2-1; 8 nucleotides line up with TRBD2. CDR1 is ENHRY and CDR2 is SYGVKD in the germline V gene. This CDR3 region has 15 residues. V was clipped by 3 bases and J by 8 bases; unmatched bases: 9. The CDR3 spells CAISELAEGRDEQFF. The CDR3, as DNA: TGTGCCATCAGTGAACTAGCGGAAGGAAGGGATGAGCAGTTCTTC.

On this clonotype: This clone may be a read error of a much larger clone one base away. J is TRBJ2-7 and V is TRBV7-9; either TRBD1 or TRBD2 may supply D (5 bases each). V gave up 1 base and J gave up 7 bases, with 14 bases separating them. Germline CDR1 reads SEHNR; CDR2 reads FQNEAQ (reference sequence). CDR3 size: 14 residues. The CDR3 region is CASSLGGAVREQYF. CDR3 sequence (DNA): TGTGCCAGCAGCTTAGGAGGGGCCGTAAGGGAGCAGTACTTC.

Note on this clonotype: Because the CDR3 is missing its conserved closing phenylalanine or tryptophan, this is likely a read error. The rearrangement links TRBV6-5 to TRBJ2-6, with 9 bases fitting TRBD1. CDR3 length equals 17 residues. In germline, CDR1 is MNHEY, CDR2 SVGAGI. CDR3 DNA sequence: TGTGCTAGCAGTTTAACCGGGACAGGGATGGGGGCCAACGTCCTGACTCTC. Its protein product is CASSLTGTGMGANVLTL.

Points on this clonotype: A junction boundary mismatches the germline segment, possibly from a read error. V and J are TRBV7-9 and TRBJ2-6; D gene ambiguous. The CDR3 length is 17 residues. Germline CDR1 and CDR2: SEHNR and FQNEAQ (reference sequence). This CDR3 reads CASSLLTGYSRANVLTF. For the CDR3, the DNA is TGTGCCAGCAGCTTACTAACGGGTTACTCTAGGGCCAACGTCCTGACTTTC.

This clonotype appeared a few times. The chain combines TRBV11-1 with TRBJ2-6; 8 bases fit TRBD1. Looked up from germline, CDR1 is SGHAT and CDR2 is FQDESV (reference sequence). This CDR3 contains 17 residues. The CDR3 DNA sequence: TGTGTCAGGAGCACCAGGACAGGGACTCCTGGGGCCAACGTCCTGACTTTC. As protein: CVRSTRTGTPGANVLTF.

This clonotype showed up many times. V gene TRBV28 combines with J gene TRBJ1-6; no clear D gene. The V end lost 6 bases, the J end lost 4 bases, and 7 bases lay between the germline ends. Germline CDR1 reads MDHEN; CDR2 reads SYDVKM. The CDR3 totals 13 residues. The CDR3 here is CASRIQYNSPLHF. CDR3 coding DNA: TGTGCCAGCAGGATCCAGTATAATTCACCCCTCCACTTT.

V is TRBV28 and J is TRBJ2-3; 7 nucleotides agree with TRBD2. Unmatched junction bases numbered 21, after V lost 9 bases and J lost 9 bases. The CDR3 runs to 16 residues. CDR1 is MDHEN and CDR2 is SYDVKM in the germline V gene. CDR3 sequence reads: CASSPLPSAGGGTQYF. The CDR3 bases are TGTGCCAGTAGTCCCCTCCCGAGCGCCGGGGGAGGGACGCAGTATTTT.

The V and J genes are TRBV6-5 and TRBJ2-1; D remains ambiguous. The CDR3 covers 14 residues. Germline V CDR1 and CDR2: MNHEY, SVGAGI. V was pared by 5 bases and J by 4 bases, with 12 bases between. The CDR3, as DNA: TGTGCCAGCAGTACGGCTAGGCTATACAATGAGCAGTTCTTC. Protein: CASSTARLYNEQFF.

Notes on this clonotype: A read error may explain this, as a much larger clone is one base away. CDR3 nucleotides: TGTGCCAGCAGTTCCGGAGAGGGTAGCAATCAGCCCCAGCATTTT. This translates into CASSSGEGSNQPQHF. The J gene is TRBJ1-5, the V gene TRBV28, with D uncertain. Germline CDR1 MDHEN, CDR2 SYDVKM. This CDR3 region has 15 residues. The V and J ends lost 4 bases and 0 bases respectively, with 10 bases between them. The full variable domain, completed using reference TRBV28 and TRBJ1-5, is DVKVTQSSRYLVKRTGEKVFLECVQDMDHENMFWYRQDPGLGLRLIYFSYDVKMKEKGDIPEGYSVSREKKERFSLILESASTNQTSMYLCASSSGEGSNQPQHFGDGTRLSIL.

On this clonotype: With a much larger clone just one base away, this may be a read error. The chain uses TRBV7-8 and TRBJ2-1; D ambiguous. The CDR3 covers 13 residues. Germline V lookup: CDR1 SGHVS, CDR2 FQNEAQ. V was cut by 1 base and J by 13 bases, with 14 bases left in between. The CDR3 DNA sequence: TGTGCCAGCAGCTTAGTCCAGAGTGCTCCTCAGTTCTTC. It codes for CASSLVQSAPQFF.